The rows below give T cell receptor beta chains drawn from one sample of a study of OX40 agonist ivuxolimab in advanced cancers. Data came from immunoSEQ multiplex PCR; TCRdb stores just in-frame clones and leaves some out. Altogether tens of thousands of clones are present, more than 75% being singletons, with the ten largest covering under 0.35%. The sample here was CD4+ or CD8+ T cells sorted from blood, taken in a trial of the OX40 agonist ivuxolimab. The receptors stem from an adult with an advanced solid tumor such as melanoma, head and neck, liver or kidney cancer. Each CDR3 is given with its conserved first and last residue. A D gene is named only where the DNA matches it firmly. Size is stated for part of the rows, as once, few or many counts, or as a class when the clone is expanded.

-,TRBD1,TRBV2,TRBJ2-1,TGTGCCAGCAGTCTCCCCGGGACAGGGGTTTCCTACAATGAGCAGTTCTTC,CASSLPGTGVSYNEQFF
once,-,TRBV29-1,TRBJ1-2,TGCAGCGTTAAACAGGCACCCTACCAATATGGCTACACCTTC,CSVKQAPYQYGYTF
-,TRBD1,TRBV16,TRBJ1-1,TGTGCCAGCAGCCAATCAAGGGGACAGGGAGGGAACACTGAAGCTTTCTTT,CASSQSRGQGGNTEAFF
-,TRBD1,TRBV7-9,TRBJ1-5,TGTGCCAGCAGCAACACAGGGGTTTTTCAGCCCCAGCATTTT,CASSNTGVFQPQHF
-,TRBD1,TRBV25-1,TRBJ1-3,TGTGCCAGCAGGGGACAGGGGACCGGAAACACCATATATTTT,CASRGQGTGNTIYF
once,TRBD1,TRBV5-4,TRBJ2-5,TGTGCCAGCAGCTTGGCCGACAGGGGAGAGACCCAGTACTTC,CASSLADRGETQYF
once,-,TRBV28,TRBJ2-2,TGTGCCAGCAGTTTAATTGGGCACAACACCGGGGAGCTGTTTTTT,CASSLIGHNTGELFF
-,-,TRBV5-1,TRBJ2-2,TGCGCCAGCAGCTTGGGCGCCAGTTACAGGGTCACCGGGGAGCTGTTTTTT,CASSLGASYRVTGELFF
once,-,TRBV5-1,TRBJ1-4,TGCGCCAGCAGCCCCCGGGGAGGGGATGAAAAACTGTTTTTT,CASSPRGGDEKLFF
-,TRBD2,TRBV7-6,TRBJ2-7,TGTGCCAGCAGCTCTATCCGTAGCGGGAGCTACGAGCAGTACTTC,CASSSIRSGSYEQYF
once,TRBD1,TRBV28,TRBJ2-7,TGTGCCAGCAGTGCCCCGGGACAGGGATCCTACGAGCAGTACTTC,CASSAPGQGSYEQYF
-,-,TRBV4-2,TRBJ1-4,TGTGCCAGCAGCCTTCGTGCAACTAATGAAAAACTGTTTTTT,CASSLRATNEKLFF
-,-,TRBV29-1,TRBJ2-2,TGCAGCGTTGCTACCAACTACGGGTCCGGGGAGCTGTTTTTT,CSVATNYGSGELFF
-,-,TRBV2,TRBJ2-5,TGTGCCAGCAGTGTCCCGGGAGCCCAGTACTTC,CASSVPGAQYF
few,-,TRBV5-1,TRBJ1-1,TGCGCCAGCAGCTTGGGATTTCTCGGTAGGAGCATGAACACTGAAGCTTTCTTT,CASSLGFLGRSMNTEAFF
-,TRBD2,TRBV10-3,TRBJ2-1,TGTGCCATCAGTGATTTTGGTCGAACTAGCGGGAGAAATGAGCAGTTCTTC,CAISDFGRTSGRNEQFF
-,-,TRBV10-3,TRBJ2-4,TGTGCCATCAGTGACCCCGGGAGAGAAAACATTCAGTACTTC,CAISDPGRENIQYF
-,TRBD2,TRBV9,TRBJ2-1,TGTGCCAGCAGCGTAGACCCTAGCGGGAGAGGGAATGAGCAGTTCTTC,CASSVDPSGRGNEQFF
-,-,TRBV6-9,TRBJ1-2,TGTGCCAGGTATGGCTACACCTTC,CARYGYTF
-,-,TRBV6-1,TRBJ1-2,TGTGCCAGCAGCGCGAGGGAAACCAGGGGTGGCTACACCTTC,CASSARETRGGYTF
once,-,TRBV11-2,TRBJ2-1,TGTGCCAGCAGCTTAGTGGGACAAACCCACAATGAGCAGTTCTTC,CASSLVGQTHNEQFF
-,TRBD1,TRBV6-5,TRBJ1-6,TGTGCCAGCAGTTATAACAGGGGGAGCTCACCCCTCCACTTT,CASSYNRGSSPLHF
few,TRBD1,TRBV7-8,TRBJ1-5,TGTGCCAGCAGCTTAGGGGCTGGGACAGCCAATCAGCCCCAGCATTTT,CASSLGAGTANQPQHF
-,-,TRBV6-6,TRBJ1-1,TGTGCCAGCAGTCCCCAGGGAGAGAGAGCTTTCTTT,CASSPQGERAFF
-,TRBD2,TRBV9,TRBJ2-3,TGTGCCAGCAGCGAGGTGGGGACTAGCCTTAATACGCAGTATTTT,CASSEVGTSLNTQYF
-,-,TRBV7-2,TRBJ1-2,TGTGCCAGCAGCTACGAGGGACGGTATGGCTACACCTTC,CASSYEGRYGYTF
-,-,TRBV7-9,TRBJ2-2,TGTGCCAGCAGACCACCCCACCGACAGGACCCGAACACCGGGGAGCTGTTTTTT,CASRPPHRQDPNTGELFF
-,-,TRBV6-1,TRBJ1-3,TGTGCCAGCGAGTACAAAACCTCTGGAAACACCATATATTTT,CASEYKTSGNTIYF
-,-,TRBV5-1,TRBJ1-5,TGCGCCAGCAGCCTCGGGACTCCCAATCAGCCCCAGCATTTT,CASSLGTPNQPQHF
-,-,TRBV18,TRBJ2-2,TGTGCCAGCTCACCGGTCAGGCAGAACACCGGGGAGCTGTTTTTT,CASSPVRQNTGELFF
-,-,TRBV6-6,TRBJ2-5,TGTGCCAGCAGCGCACCTCTACCTTCAGAGCAGTACTTC,CASSAPLPSEQYF
few,-,TRBV4-2,TRBJ1-2,TGTGCCAGCAGCCAAGCGGCAGGAAATGGCTACACCTTC,CASSQAAGNGYTF
-,TRBD2,TRBV18,TRBJ2-1,TGTGCCAGCTCACCACCGGGGCTAGCGGGAGGGCCCAATGAGCAGTTCTTC,CASSPPGLAGGPNEQFF
-,-,TRBV6-5,TRBJ2-1,TGTGCCAGCAGGGCACGACAGGAAAGGCAGTTCTTC,CASRARQERQFF
-,-,TRBV7-3,TRBJ2-2,TGTGCCAGCAGCTTAAGGACACCCCGGCGCGGCGGGGAGCTGTTTTTT,CASSLRTPRRGGELFF
-,-,TRBV5-1,TRBJ2-3,TGCGCCAGCAGAAGGACAGTCACCACAGATACGCAGTATTTT,CASRRTVTTDTQYF
-,-,TRBV19,TRBJ1-5,TGTGCCAGTAGTTTGCAGCCTGATCAGCCCCAGCATTTT,CASSLQPDQPQHF
-,TRBD1,TRBV9,TRBJ1-1,TGTGCCAGCAGCCGGACAGGCCGAACTGAAGCTTTCTTT,CASSRTGRTEAFF
-,-,TRBV28,TRBJ1-2,TGTGCCCGGAGGGACGGGCTTAACTATGGCTACACCTTC,CARRDGLNYGYTF
-,-,TRBV5-1,TRBJ1-2,TGCGCCAGCAGCTTACAGGAGAACTATGGCTACACCTTC,CASSLQENYGYTF
-,-,TRBV6-5,TRBJ1-1,TGTGCCAGCAGCCAAGGCCAGCATTACACTGAAGCTTTCTTT,CASSQGQHYTEAFF
few,-,TRBV10-3,TRBJ2-7,TGTGCCATCAGCCGGGACGGGACGTTCTACGAGCAGTACTTC,CAISRDGTFYEQYF
-,-,TRBV7-2,TRBJ2-5,TGTGCCAGCAGCCCCCCGGGACTGGCGGTTGAGACCCAGTACTTC,CASSPPGLAVETQYF
-,-,TRBV7-9,TRBJ1-1,TGTGCCAGCAGCACCCGGGAGAACACTGAAGCTTTCTTT,CASSTRENTEAFF
-,-,TRBV7-2,TRBJ2-1,TGTGCCAGCAGCCCCCGGGGTAGCGGCTACAATGAGCAGTTCTTC,CASSPRGSGYNEQFF
-,-,TRBV2,TRBJ2-1,TGTGCCAGCTTACTAGGGGGGGTTCGTGAGCAGTTCTTC,CASLLGGVREQFF
-,TRBD1,TRBV4-1,TRBJ1-4,TGCGCCAGCAGCCTCAGGGACAGGGGGCGAAGGGAAAAACTGTTTTTT,CASSLRDRGRREKLFF
once,-,TRBV18,TRBJ1-1,TGTGCCAGCTCACCCGGACGGGGAGGGAACACTGAAGCTTTCTTT,CASSPGRGGNTEAFF
-,TRBD1,TRBV27,TRBJ2-6,TGTGCCAGCAGCTACACACGGGACAGGGCGTTGGGAGGTGGGGCCAACGTCCTGACTTTC,CASSYTRDRALGGGANVLTF
-,-,TRBV5-1,TRBJ1-2,TGCGCCAGCAGCCCAGAACAGCGACCAAACTATGGCTACACCTTC,CASSPEQRPNYGYTF